This is a list of T cell receptor beta chains from one sample in a study of T cells in Graves' hyperthyroidism and ophthalmopathy. MiXCR, run by TCRdb on the multiplex PCR reads, gives a single entry per CDR3 protein. This table holds more than 450,000 distinct CDR3 sequences, about 15% found once. The sample consisted of blood. Source of these receptors: a woman in her thirties or forties with Graves' hyperthyroidism. CDR3s include the opening cysteine and the closing phenylalanine or tryptophan. D genes are given only for firm matches. Some rows have no size entry. The others give once, few or many, or a class for an expanded clone.

TRBV28	few	.	TRBJ2-7	TGTGCCAGCAGTCCCAGGACAGTTCAAGCTAGCTTCGAGGTCGAGCAGTACTTC	CASSPRTVQASFEVEQYF
TRBV30	many	TRBD2	TRBJ2-1	TGTGCCTGGAGTAATGCTAAGGTGGGGGGAGGGCCTGTCAATGAGCAGTTCTTC	CAWSNAKVGGGPVNEQFF
TRBV6-5	.	TRBD2	TRBJ2-6	TGTGCCAGCGATACTAGCGGAATCTCTGGGGCCAACGTCCTGACTTTC	CASDTSGISGANVLTF
TRBV6-1	few	TRBD1	TRBJ1-4	TGTGCCAGCAGTGAAATCTCAGGGGGCGCCTATGAAAAACTGTTTTTT	CASSEISGGAYEKLFF
TRBV12-3/TRBV12-4	.	.	TRBJ2-5	TGTGCCAGCAGTTGGAGGGAGCAAGAGACCCAGTACTTC	CASSWREQETQYF
TRBV7-9	many	.	TRBJ2-1	TGTGCCAGCAGCTTAGTCCAGGGGAAGGGCAATGAGCAGTTCTTC	CASSLVQGKGNEQFF
TRBV14	.	.	TRBJ1-4	TGTGCCAGCAGCACGTTTAGGGGTGAAAAACTGTTTTTT	CASSTFRGEKLFF
TRBV7-3	few	TRBD2	TRBJ2-2	TGTGCCAGCAGCACAGGGACTAGCGGGACTAAGTACACCGGGGAGCTGTTTTTT	CASSTGTSGTKYTGELFF
TRBV28	many	TRBD1	TRBJ2-5	TGTGCCAGCAGTTTTAGGACAGGGCAAGCCCAGTACTTC	CASSFRTGQAQYF
TRBV7-3	few	.	TRBJ2-1	TGTGCCAGCAGCTTCACCACGGGCCCCGCGAATGAGCAGTTCTTC	CASSFTTGPANEQFF
TRBV5-1	many	.	TRBJ1-1	TGCGCCAGCAGCTTGGAGGCAGGGGTTGTTGAAGCTTTCTTT	CASSLEAGVVEAFF
TRBV7-2	few	TRBD1	TRBJ1-5	TGTGCCAGCAGCCGTGGGACAGTCAATCAGCCCCAGCATTTT	CASSRGTVNQPQHF
TRBV7-2	many	TRBD2	TRBJ2-5	TGTGCCAGCAGCTTAGCATCCACTAGCGGGAGGGCTATGGAGACCCAGTACTTC	CASSLASTSGRAMETQYF
TRBV18	many	.	TRBJ2-7	TGTGCCAGCTCACCAGGAGGACAGAACACCTACGAGCAGTACTTC	CASSPGGQNTYEQYF
TRBV6-5	.	TRBD2	TRBJ2-2	TGTGCCAGCAGTTACTCAGGACTAGCGGGCACCGGGGAGCTGTTTTTT	CASSYSGLAGTGELFF
TRBV20-1	few	.	TRBJ1-4	TGCAGTGCTAGAGCCGGGACCGGGGAGGAAAAACTGTTTTTT	CSARAGTGEEKLFF
TRBV15	many	.	TRBJ2-3	TGTGCCACCGGGGTGGGGGATACGCAGTATTTT	CATGVGDTQYF
TRBV6-1	.	.	TRBJ2-2	TGTGCCAGTGCCGGACAAAAACAGGGTTGGACGAACACCGGGGAGCTGTTTTTT	CASAGQKQGWTNTGELFF
TRBV5-1	few	TRBD1	TRBJ2-5	TGCGCCAGCAGCTTGGTTGGACAGGGCCAAGAGACCCAGTACTTC	CASSLVGQGQETQYF
TRBV7-2	few	.	TRBJ1-3	TGTGCCAGCAGCGCTACTGGAAACACCATATATTTT	CASSATGNTIYF
TRBV2	many	.	TRBJ1-5	TGTGCCAGCAGTATAAACAATCAGCCCCAGCATTTT	CASSINNQPQHF
TRBV4-2	few	TRBD1	TRBJ2-7	TGTGCCAGCAGCCAAGATCACAGGGGACACAGCTCCTACGAGCAGTACTTC	CASSQDHRGHSSYEQYF
TRBV9	few	TRBD2	TRBJ2-1	TGTGCCAGCAGCGCTGAACCGGGAGGGCGGGACAATGAGCAGTTCTTC	CASSAEPGGRDNEQFF
TRBV20-1	few	TRBD2	TRBJ2-2	TGCAGTGCTTCCCCAACTAGCGGGGTCACCGGGGAGCTGTTTTTT	CSASPTSGVTGELFF
TRBV30	many	TRBD1	TRBJ2-3	TGTGCCTGGAGTGGATCGGGACAGCTGGGGGCAGATACGCAGTATTTT	CAWSGSGQLGADTQYF
TRBV6-1	many	TRBD2	TRBJ2-1	TGTGCCAGCAGTGAATCGCCTTGGACCAAACCGGGACTAGCGGGAGTAAGGGATGAGCAGTTCTTC	CASSESPWTKPGLAGVRDEQFF
TRBV20-1	many	.	TRBJ2-7	TGCAGTGCTAACGTTTTAATCAGGGCCAGAGTGGGCGACGAGCAGTACTTC	CSANVLIRARVGDEQYF
TRBV4-1	.	.	TRBJ2-1	TGCGCCAGCAGCCAAGCGTCGATCAATGAGCAGTTCTTC	CASSQASINEQFF
TRBV20-1	.	TRBD1	TRBJ1-5	TGCAGTGCTAGAGCCGGGACAGGGAATCAGCCCCAGCATTTT	CSARAGTGNQPQHF
TRBV25-1	few	.	TRBJ2-2	TGTGCCAGCAAGTTTAGGGGACCGAACACCGGGGAGCTGTTTTTT	CASKFRGPNTGELFF
TRBV20-1	.	.	TRBJ2-1	TGCAGTGCTAGTGGTTCGGGTTCTAGTGAGCAGTTCTTC	CSASGSGSSEQFF
TRBV5-1	many	TRBD1	TRBJ1-1	TGCGCCAGCAGCGGGGACAGGGGAAAGAGCACTGAAGCTTTCTTT	CASSGDRGKSTEAFF
TRBV7-9	many	TRBD2	TRBJ2-7	TGTGCCAGCAGCACCCTAGCGGGAGGGTACGAGCAGTACTTC	CASSTLAGGYEQYF
TRBV2	few	.	TRBJ1-5	TGTGCCAGCGGAGCTGGGGAGCCCCAGCATTTT	CASGAGEPQHF
TRBV28	many	TRBD2	TRBJ2-1	TGTGCCAGCAGTTTGGTGGCGGGAGGGGGTGAGCAGTTCTTC	CASSLVAGGGEQFF
TRBV7-3	many	.	TRBJ1-1	TGTGCCAGCAGCTTAATGCCGGGACAGAACACTGAAGCTTTCTTT	CASSLMPGQNTEAFF
TRBV7-9	few	TRBD1	TRBJ2-7	TGTGCCAGCAGCTTCTGGACAGGTCGCGACGAGCAGTACTTC	CASSFWTGRDEQYF
TRBV20-1	many	.	TRBJ1-2	TGCAGTGCTAGAGAGGGGGGCCCGACGGATGGCTACACCTTC	CSAREGGPTDGYTF
TRBV20-1	many	TRBD2	TRBJ2-7	TGCAGTGCTAGAATGGGGACTAGCGGGAAGTACGAGCAGTACTTC	CSARMGTSGKYEQYF
TRBV12-5	.	TRBD1	TRBJ2-1	TGTGCTAGTGGTTTGGAAAGCGGACAGGGGGCGAGCTATGAGCAGTTCTTC	CASGLESGQGASYEQFF
TRBV6-1	many	.	TRBJ1-1	TGTGCCAGCAGCGATTCCCGGGCAGGTCTGAACACTGAAGCTTTCTTT	CASSDSRAGLNTEAFF
TRBV5-6	once	.	TRBJ2-1	TGTGCCAGCAGCGCTTTTGAAGAGGGGAATGAGCAGTTCTTC	CASSAFEEGNEQFF
TRBV19	few	TRBD1	TRBJ1-5	TGTGCCAGCGGGGGACAGTATAGCAATCAGCCCCAGCATTTT	CASGGQYSNQPQHF
TRBV30	many	TRBD1	TRBJ1-1	TGTGCCGGCACGACAGGGGCCATGAACACTGAAGCTTTCTTT	CAGTTGAMNTEAFF
TRBV11-2	.	TRBD1	TRBJ2-3	TGTGCCAGCAGCACCACCGGGACAGGGGAGAGCACAGATACGCAGTATTTT	CASSTTGTGESTDTQYF
TRBV12-3/TRBV12-4	many	.	TRBJ2-2	TGTGCCAGCCGGGCAGGGTGGGACACCGGGGAGCTGTTTTTT	CASRAGWDTGELFF
TRBV20-1	.	.	TRBJ2-3	TGCAGTGCTAGAGACATCTACACTAACACAGATACGCAGTATTTT	CSARDIYTNTDTQYF